This T cell receptor beta chain was sequenced in a study of graft-versus-host responses after intestinal transplantation. The study's findings and limits: Present in recipient marrow, GvH clones included some that appeared first in ileum or blood.

Sequencing was performed with immunoSEQ multiplex PCR; in TCRdb, only in-frame clones are kept and a portion is missing. The repertoire holds some 110,000 clones, with more than 90% as singletons. Germline lookup yields CDR1 SQVTM and CDR2 ANQGSEA. V lost 5 bases to trimming and J lost 0 bases, with 26 bases between them. This CDR3 region has 19 residues. Comments on this clone: Antigen: not known.

The V gene is TRBV29-1, the J gene TRBJ2-1; D is perhaps TRBD1 (6 bases). This receptor was taken from a human donor who was the organ donor for an intestinal transplant. Here the sequenced sample was unstimulated CD4+ T cells sorted from spleen or lymph node cells, taken before transplant. The CDR3 is CSVLVVWTAELSSYNEQFF. The CDR3 DNA reads TGCAGCGTTTTGGTTGTCTGGACAGCAGAGCTGAGCTCCTACAATGAGCAGTTCTTC.